Below, 19 T cell receptor beta chains from the same sample are listed, as sequenced in a study of shared clonotypes between healthy human individuals. Method: immunoSEQ multiplex PCR; TCRdb's copy keeps in-frame clones and lacks some. The sample yields approximately 480,000 clones, 75% to 80% seen once. The material sequenced was PBMCs. The receptor source for this set is a woman aged 40 to 49 in good health. Some clones in this sample may be carry-over from other donors' samples.

The CDR3 reads CASSLIGSTEAFF. CDR3 nucleotide sequence: TGTGCCAGCAGTTTAATAGGGAGCACTGAAGCTTTCTTT. The chain has TRBV28 and TRBJ1-1; D remains unclear. V lost 2 bases and J lost 4, with 8 bases in between. The germline CDR1 and CDR2 sequences are MDHEN and SYDVKM. The CDR3 consists of 13 residues.

The rearrangement uses TRBV30 and TRBJ2-3; TRBD2 matches 8 bases. The CDR3 has 16 amino acids. Germline CDR1 GTSNPN, CDR2 SVGIG (reference sequence). V dropped 2 bases and J dropped 3; count of bases not matched to a gene: 10. In DNA, the CDR3 is TGTGCCTGGAGTATGGGACTGGGCGGGAGGACAGATACGCAGTATTTT. Its protein is CAWSMGLGGRTDTQYF.

This clone appeared once. The chain links TRBV7-7 to TRBJ2-5, with 9 bases aligning to TRBD1. Germline CDR1 is SSHAT and CDR2 is FNYEAQ (reference sequence). This CDR3 region has 11 residues. CDR3 amino acids: CAIGTGETQYF. The CDR3 DNA is TGTGCTATCGGGACAGGGGAGACCCAGTACTTC.

The V call is TRBV6-5, the J call TRBJ1-5; 8 bases are a match to TRBD1. The CDR3 has 15 amino acids. Germline V gene sequence: CDR1 MNHEY, CDR2 SVGAGI. Unmatched junction bases numbered 3, after V lost 5 bases and J lost 0 bases. CDR3 bases: TGTGCCAGCAGTCGGACAGGGAATAGCAATCAGCCCCAGCATTTT. The encoded protein is CASSRTGNSNQPQHF.

The V and J genes are TRBV7-2 and TRBJ2-5; 16 bases agree with TRBD2. The J call is in doubt because the DNA end fits TRBJ2-7 better. The CDR3 spans 18 residues. Germline CDR1 reads SGHTA; CDR2 reads FQGNSA. The chain's CDR3 is CASSLGTSGRVYSYEQYF. As DNA, the CDR3 is TGTGCCAGCAGCTTGGGGACTAGCGGGAGGGTTTATTCCTACGAGCAGTACTTC.

The rearrangement joins TRBV9 to TRBJ2-5, with TRBD2 matching over 7 bases. The J segment lost 2 bases and the V segment lost 0 bases, leaving 4 bases of the junction unmatched. Germline V gene data show CDR1 as SGDLS and CDR2 as YYNGEE. This CDR3 comprises 15 residues. CDR3 nucleotides: TGTGCCAGCAGCGTAGGGCTAGCGGTACAAGAGACCCAGTACTTC. Amino acid sequence: CASSVGLAVQETQYF.

The chain combines TRBV4-1 with TRBJ2-1; perhaps TRBD2 as D (5 bases). Trimming removed 7 bases from V and 9 bases from J, with 10 bases in between. The germline V gene encodes CDR1 MGHRA and CDR2 YSYEKL. The CDR3 has 11 amino acids. The CDR3 loop reads CASTSSGEQFF. The CDR3 coding sequence is TGCGCCAGCACCTCCAGCGGTGAGCAGTTCTTC.

The V gene is TRBV25-1, the J gene TRBJ2-3; D ambiguous. V lost 7 bases and J lost 5, with 16 bases in between. Germline CDR1 MGHDK, CDR2 SYGVNS. This CDR3 spans 14 amino acids. Here the CDR3 reads CASTFGPVGDTQYF. The CDR3, as DNA: TGTGCCAGCACGTTCGGACCTGTCGGAGATACGCAGTATTTT.

This clone occurred a few times. The sample holds other DNA sequences that translate to the same CDR3. V usage is TRBV7-6 and J usage is TRBJ2-5, with D possibly being TRBD2 (7 bases). V lost 3 bases to trimming and J lost 4 bases, with 18 bases between them. CDR1 and CDR2 (germline): SGHVS, FNYEAQ. The CDR3 runs 16 residues. The CDR3 sequence: CASSLRGGGEGETQYF. In DNA, the CDR3 is TGTGCCAGCAGCTTGAGAGGCGGGGGCGAAGGAGAGACCCAGTACTTC.

The chain employs TRBV11-2 and TRBJ1-1, with D unclear. Trimming took 4 bases from V and 0 from J, leaving 9 bases between them. Germline assignment: CDR1 SGHAT and CDR2 FQNNGV. The CDR3 sequence is 14 residues long. CDR3 sequence (DNA): TGTGCCAGCAGCTCCCAGGTTATGAACACTGAAGCTTTCTTT. It is translated as CASSSQVMNTEAFF.

J is TRBJ2-3 and V is TRBV18; D possibly uses TRBD1 or TRBD2 (5 bases each). Germline lookup yields CDR1 KGHSH and CDR2 LQKENI. This CDR3 is 13 amino acids long. With 2 bases removed from V and 4 bases from J, the gap between germline ends came to 7 bases. The chain's CDR3 is CASSPGGADTQYF. As DNA, the CDR3 is TGTGCCAGCTCACCAGGGGGAGCAGATACGCAGTATTTT.

The chain carries TRBV9 and TRBJ2-5; a weak D match, TRBD1 (6 bases). Germline V gene sequence: CDR1 SGDLS, CDR2 YYNGEE. The CDR3 has 16 amino acids. V gave up 0 bases and J gave up 1 base, with 13 bases separating them. Here the CDR3 reads CASSVEGGGGQETQYF. DNA of the CDR3: TGTGCCAGCAGCGTAGAAGGGGGTGGTGGCCAAGAGACCCAGTACTTC.

Only a few counts were recorded for this clone. The chain recombines TRBV5-4 with TRBJ2-7, with unresolved D. The CDR3 extends over 12 amino acids. Germline values: CDR1 SGHNT, CDR2 YYREEE (reference sequence). Deletions cut 3 bases from V and 6 bases from J, with 10 bases between. CDR3 DNA sequence: TGTGCCAGCAGCTCTAATGCGCGCGAGCAGTACTTC. Residues: CASSSNAREQYF. Complete variable domain (other parts from reference TRBV5-4 and TRBJ2-7): ETGVTQSPTHLIKTRGQQVTLRCSSQSGHNTVSWYQQALGQGPQFIFQYYREEENGRGNFPPRFSGLQFPNYSSELNVNALELDDSALYLCASSSNAREQYFGPGTRLTVT.

This sequence joins TRBV28 and TRBJ2-7; 7 positions match TRBD2. This CDR3 contains 16 residues. V dropped 6 bases and J dropped 7; count of bases not matched to a gene: 18. Germline V gene data show CDR1 as MDHEN and CDR2 as SYDVKM. The CDR3 bases are TGTGCCAGCAGCCCTGGGAGGGGACCCCGGGCAGGGGAGCAGTACTTC. Its protein product is CASSPGRGPRAGEQYF.

The chain couples TRBV29-1 to TRBJ1-3, with a tentative D call TRBD1 (5 bases). V dropped 2 bases and J dropped 2 bases, with 13 bases sitting between them. CDR3 length equals 15 residues. Germline values: CDR1 SQVTM, CDR2 ANQGSEA. The CDR3: CSVELAVGPGNTIYF. CDR3 DNA: TGCAGCGTTGAACTTGCTGTGGGGCCTGGAAACACCATATATTTT.

The gene calls are TRBV27 and TRBJ1-5, with D possibly matching TRBD1 (5 bases). CDR1 MNHEY and CDR2 SMNVEV come from the germline V gene (reference sequence). This CDR3 comprises 15 residues. The V and J ends lost 0 bases and 3 bases respectively, with 9 bases between them. The CDR3 here is CASSLSWGVNQPQHF. In DNA, the CDR3 is TGTGCCAGCAGTTTATCTTGGGGGGTCAATCAGCCCCAGCATTTT.

This clone was seen a handful of times. The chain recombines TRBV11-2 with TRBJ2-7, with TRBD1 as a possible D gene (6 bases). V shed 1 base and J shed 4 bases, with 11 bases lying between them. CDR3 length: 14 residues. Germline V gene sequence: CDR1 SGHAT, CDR2 FQNNGV. This chain's CDR3 is CASSLAGARYEQYF. In nucleotides, the CDR3 is TGTGCCAGCAGCTTAGCAGGGGCGCGGTACGAGCAGTACTTC. The whole variable domain, filled in from reference TRBV11-2 and TRBJ2-7, reads EAGVAQSPRYKIIEKRQSVAFWCNPISGHATLYWYQQILGQGPKLLIQFQNNGVVDDSQLPKDRFSAERLKGVDSTLKIQPAKLEDSAVYLCASSLAGARYEQYFGPGTRLTVT.

Written as DNA, the CDR3 is TGCGCCAGCAGCCAAGGGTACCGGCCCGGGTTAGGCTACACCTTC. It yields the protein CASSQGYRPGLGYTF. The rearrangement uses TRBV4-3 and TRBJ1-2; D remains unclear. V lost 1 base, J lost 8 bases, and 17 bases lay in between. The CDR3 spans 15 residues. Germline V CDR1 and CDR2: LGHNA, YSLEER.

This chain joins TRBV28 and TRBJ1-2, with D hard to call. V was clipped by 2 bases and J by 3 bases, with 7 bases between them. The CDR3 is made up of 13 amino acids. Germline values: CDR1 MDHEN, CDR2 SYDVKM. CDR3 region: CASSLAGYYGYTF. The CDR3 nucleotides read TGTGCCAGCAGTTTAGCGGGATACTATGGCTACACCTTC.